This TCR beta chain comes out of a study of cytomegalovirus exposure and HLA in healthy donors. This clone was detected a few times. 60 Vbeta and 13 Jbeta primers were used in PCR. Sequencing used immunoSEQ multiplex PCR; TCRdb keeps in-frame clones, though not all of them. This table has about 160,000 clones, approximately 79% appearing once. The sequence derives from a human donor in good health. Material for sequencing was PBMCs.

For the CDR3, the DNA is TGTGCCAGCAGCTCTCGGGATCTTGATCTCGGCTACACCTTC. Protein product: CASSSRDLDLGYTF. J is TRBJ1-2 and V is TRBV5-4, with unresolved D. The CDR3 has 14 amino acids. Germline V gives CDR1 SGHNT, CDR2 YYREEE (reference sequence). V lost 3 bases, J lost 8 bases, and 17 bases lay in between.